This T cell receptor (beta chain) was found in a study of blood T cell repertoires in COVID-19. Study summary: Specimens from acute and convalescent COVID-19 originated in the United States, Italy and Spain. Nucleic acid was either cDNA or gDNA, and it came from T cells, B-cell-depleted T cells, or PBMCs.

Seattle patients were enrolled during active infection and followed longitudinally. Methods used by the authors: Amplification from reference gene primers served as the basis for estimated nucleated cell counts. Using immunoSEQ multiplex PCR, the repertoire was profiled, and TCRdb retains in-frame clones only, with some absent. That table is the source of V, J and clone size, and D and trimming were worked out from the DNA. The table has 250,000 to 300,000 clones, over 80% seen once. V shed 4 bases and J 13 bases; nucleotides not matched to a gene: 17. CDR3 length: 16 residues. Germline CDR1 is SGHTA and CDR2 is FQGNSA.

Source material: peripheral blood. The chain carries TRBV7-2 and TRBJ2-5, with 11 positions matching TRBD2. This clonotype was obtained from a woman in her forties or fifties with COVID-19, enrolled during active disease. In DNA form, the CDR3 reads TGTGCCAGCAGCTCACCCCCGGGACGTAGCGGGAGGGCACTGTACTTC. Encoded protein: CASSSPPGRSGRALYF.